A single sample gave rise to the 30 T cell receptor beta chains below, sequenced in a study of CD8 T cells in ankylosing spondylitis. General study findings and limits: Seemingly distinctive of ankylosing spondylitis blood was a TCR beta motif formed by eight highly homologous variants.

TCRdb independently ran MiXCR on the 5' RACE reads; one entry per CDR3 protein. The sample shows fewer than 500,000 distinct CDR3 sequences, 20% to 30% of them seen only once. The antigens of these receptors remain unknown. The sequenced sample was blood, either unsorted or a sorted T cell fraction (not recorded which). These receptors came from a male donor with ankylosing spondylitis.

The chain has TRBV24-1 and TRBJ2-5; 7 bases align to TRBD2. Per germline, CDR1 KGHDR and CDR2 SFDVKD. J gave up 7 bases and V 6 bases, and 10 bases lay outside the gene matches. The CDR3 extends over 14 amino acids. Here the CDR3 DNA reads TGTGCCACCAGTCCCGGACCCGTAGCGGGGACCCAGTACTTC. Its translation is CATSPGPVAGTQYF.

The CDR3, as DNA: TGCGCCAGCAGCTTGGATACTGGCGCTACCTACTCCTACAATGAGCAGTTCTTC. Translated: CASSLDTGATYSYNEQFF. V is TRBV5-1 and J is TRBJ2-1; no clear D gene. Germline V gives CDR1 SGHRS, CDR2 YFSETQ. Trimming took 0 bases from V and 0 from J, leaving 16 bases between them. This CDR3 spans 18 amino acids.

The rearrangement links TRBV11-1 to TRBJ2-1; weak D call: TRBD2 (6 bases). The germline CDR1 and CDR2 sequences are SGHAT and FQDESV (reference sequence). The V and J ends lost 1 base and 5 bases respectively, with 12 bases between them. There are 15 residues in the CDR3. The CDR3 nucleotides are TGTGCCAGCAGCTTAGTCAGCGGGCCCGACAATGAGCAGTTCTTC. As protein: CASSLVSGPDNEQFF. Supplemented by reference TRBV11-1 and TRBJ2-1, the full variable domain reads EAEVAQSPRYKITEKSQAVAFWCDPISGHATLYWYRQILGQGPELLVQFQDESVVDDSQLPKDRFSAERLKGVDSTLKIQPAELGDSAMYLCASSLVSGPDNEQFFGPGTRLTVL.

The chain combines TRBV5-1 with TRBJ2-3; the D is unclear. Germline V lookup: CDR1 SGHRS, CDR2 YFSETQ. The CDR3 has 14 residues. V lost 4 bases and J 6 bases, leaving 15 bases between the germline ends. The CDR3 sequence: CASSIGARGDTQYF. CDR3 sequence (DNA): TGCGCCAGCAGCATCGGAGCCCGTGGTGATACGCAGTATTTT.

V gene TRBV30 combines with J gene TRBJ2-7, with 14 bases lining up with TRBD2. The J segment lost 3 bases and the V segment lost 5 bases, leaving 0 bases of the junction unmatched. From germline, CDR1 is GTSNPN and CDR2 SVGIG (reference sequence). CDR3 length equals 13 residues. In DNA, the CDR3 is TGTGCCTGGGGGACTAGCGGGAGCTACGAGCAGTACTTC. It translates to CAWGTSGSYEQYF.

The chain carries TRBV14 and TRBJ2-1, with a possible D match to TRBD2 (5 bases). The CDR3 spans 16 residues. V was shortened by 3 bases and J by 4 bases, with 16 bases between the two germline ends. Per germline, CDR1 SGHDN and CDR2 FVKESK. CDR3 sequence (DNA): TGTGCCAGCAGCCACTTCGGAGCGGAAACTTACAATGAGCAGTTCTTC. It yields the protein CASSHFGAETYNEQFF.

V usage is TRBV10-1 and J usage is TRBJ2-2; D gene ambiguous. Germline CDR1 is WNHNN and CDR2 is SYGVQD (reference sequence). Trimming pared 7 bases from V and 3 bases from J, leaving 9 bases between. The CDR3 runs to 13 residues. CDR3 sequence: CASKFSDTGELFF. CDR3 sequence (DNA): TGCGCCAGCAAGTTCAGCGACACCGGGGAGCTGTTTTTT.

This clonotype was counted once. V gene TRBV6-1 combines with J gene TRBJ2-7, with 14 bases fitting TRBD2. CDR3 length equals 15 residues. Trimming cost V 3 bases and J 3 bases; bases outside gene matches: 1. The germline V gene encodes CDR1 MNHNS and CDR2 SASEGT. The CDR3 protein is CASSETSGRVYEQYF. In DNA form, the CDR3 reads TGTGCCAGCAGTGAGACTAGCGGGAGGGTCTACGAGCAGTACTTC.

The V gene is TRBV20-1, the J gene TRBJ2-1; 13 positions agree with TRBD2. The CDR3 is 18 amino acids. Losses at the gene ends were 1 base for V and 0 bases for J; bases not matched to a gene: 6. Germline V gives CDR1 DFQATT, CDR2 SNEGSKA (reference sequence). The DNA for the CDR3 is TGCAGTGCTAGAGCTGGACTAGCGGGAGTCTCCTCCTACAATGAGCAGTTCTTC. As protein: CSARAGLAGVSSYNEQFF.

V gene TRBV5-1 combines with J gene TRBJ2-3; 9 nucleotides match TRBD2. Germline-derived CDR1 and CDR2 are SGHRS and YFSETQ. This CDR3 has 17 amino acids. V trimming: 0 bases; J trimming: 1 base; junction bases outside the gene matches: 6. The CDR3 is CASSLDPIAGGTDTQYF. The DNA for the CDR3 is TGCGCCAGCAGCTTGGACCCTATAGCGGGAGGCACAGATACGCAGTATTTT.

Only a few counts were recorded for this clonotype. The chain links TRBV20-1 to TRBJ2-1; D is tentatively TRBD1 or TRBD2 (5 bases each). Germline V lookup: CDR1 DFQATT, CDR2 SNEGSKA (reference sequence). The CDR3 is made up of 12 amino acids. V gave up 3 bases and J gave up 5 bases, with 8 bases separating them. The CDR3 here is CSASGTNNEQFF. The CDR3, as DNA: TGCAGTGCTAGCGGGACGAACAATGAGCAGTTCTTC.

This clonotype turned up a few times. This sequence joins TRBV7-2 and TRBJ1-4; possible D gene TRBD1, 6 bases. The V end was cut by 5 bases, the J end by 0 bases, with 7 bases between. Looked up from germline, CDR1 is SGHTA and CDR2 is FQGNSA. CDR3 length: 14 residues. The CDR3 nucleotides are TGTGCCAGCAGCCGACAGGCAACTAATGAAAAACTGTTTTTT. Translating gives CASSRQATNEKLFF.

Only a few counts were recorded for this clonotype. The V and J genes are TRBV20-1 and TRBJ2-5; D is unresolved. The CDR3 totals 14 residues. Germline V gene data show CDR1 as DFQATT and CDR2 as SNEGSKA (reference sequence). The ends were cut back, 3 bases at V and 3 bases at J, with 14 bases in the middle. This CDR3 is CSARAPIGKETQYF. The CDR3 coding sequence is TGCAGTGCTAGGGCCCCCATCGGAAAAGAGACCCAGTACTTC.

The chain joins TRBV7-9 to TRBJ2-5, with D perhaps matching TRBD1 or TRBD2 (5 bases each). Germline V CDR1 and CDR2: SEHNR, FQNEAQ (reference sequence). The ends were cut back, 1 base at V and 4 bases at J, with 10 bases in the middle. This CDR3 has 14 residues. CDR3 nucleotide sequence: TGTGCCAGCAGCTTAGTGGGGGACGGAGAGACCCAGTACTTC. Residues: CASSLVGDGETQYF.

The chain uses TRBV20-1 and TRBJ2-1; TRBD2 agrees at 8 bases. This CDR3 is built from 14 residues. V shed 6 bases and J 4 bases; nucleotides not matched to a gene: 8. CDR1 is DFQATT and CDR2 is SNEGSKA in the germline V gene (reference sequence). This chain's CDR3 is CSATGTRRYNEQFF. CDR3 coding DNA: TGCAGTGCAACCGGGACTAGACGTTACAATGAGCAGTTCTTC.

The chain links TRBV7-2 to TRBJ1-4; D ambiguous. The CDR3 runs 16 residues. V lost 5 bases, J lost 6 bases, and 19 bases lay in between. Germline CDR1 is SGHTA and CDR2 is FQGNSA. The CDR3 DNA reads TGTGCCAGCAGCCCAAGCACGGGCAGAAGGGATGAAAAACTGTTTTTT. As protein: CASSPSTGRRDEKLFF.

This chain connects TRBV3-1 to TRBJ1-2; the D is unclear. The CDR3 is 12 residues long. V gave up 2 bases and J gave up 8 bases, with 9 bases separating them. Looked up from germline, CDR1 is LGHDT and CDR2 is YNNKEL (reference sequence). This CDR3 is CASSQTDLGYTF. The CDR3, as DNA: TGTGCCAGCAGCCAAACGGACTTGGGCTACACCTTC. The full variable domain, completed using reference TRBV3-1 and TRBJ1-2, is DTAVSQTPKYLVTQMGNDKSIKCEQNLGHDTMYWYKQDSKKFLKIMFSYNNKELIINETVPNRFSPKSPDKAHLNLHINSLELGDSAVYFCASSQTDLGYTFGSGTRLTVV.

The genes are TRBV5-1 and TRBJ1-2; 8 bases agree with TRBD1. Germline CDR1 reads SGHRS; CDR2 reads YFSETQ. Germline trimming cut 4 bases from V and 8 bases from J; bases unmatched to any gene: 19. The CDR3 length is 17 residues. CDR3 sequence (DNA): TGCGCCAGCAGCGCGCAACTCCCAGGACAGGGTACTGGAGGCTACACCTTC. Translation: CASSAQLPGQGTGGYTF.

The sample holds a few counts of this clonotype. The chain uses TRBV5-1 and TRBJ2-3; D is unclear. V was clipped by 1 base and J by 4 bases, with 16 bases between them. CDR3 size: 16 residues. CDR1 is SGHRS and CDR2 is YFSETQ in the germline V gene. CDR3: CASSLLSGRSADTQYF. CDR3 coding DNA: TGCGCCAGCAGCTTGTTATCGGGTCGAAGCGCAGATACGCAGTATTTT. Full variable domain (missing parts from reference TRBV5-1 and TRBJ2-3): KAGVTQTPRYLIKTRGQQVTLSCSPISGHRSVSWYQQTPGQGLQFLFEYFSETQRNKGNFPGRFSGRQFSNSRSEMNVSTLELGDSALYLCASSLLSGRSADTQYFGPGTRLTVL.

This chain links TRBV12-5 with TRBJ1-5, with 7 nucleotides matching TRBD1. Germline values: CDR1 LGHNT, CDR2 FRNRAP. CDR3 length: 13 amino acids. Unmatched junction bases numbered 4, after V lost 7 bases and J lost 4 bases. Here the CDR3 DNA reads TGTGCTAGTGCCGACAGGGTGAATCAGCCCCAGCATTTT. Its protein is CASADRVNQPQHF.

The chain uses TRBV2 and TRBJ1-1; D call uncertain. This CDR3 is built from 13 residues. V gave up 7 bases and J gave up 2 bases, with 11 bases separating them. The germline gives CDR1 SNHLY, CDR2 FYNNEI. Here the CDR3 reads CASTLGPNTEAFF. The CDR3 DNA sequence: TGTGCCAGCACTCTAGGGCCTAACACTGAAGCTTTCTTT.

CDR3 in DNA: TGTGCCAGCAGTCCCGAAGGGGGGGGCCCGTACAATGAGCAGTTCTTC. It specifies CASSPEGGGPYNEQFF. This chain joins TRBV12-3 or TRBV12-4 and TRBJ2-1; D might be TRBD2 (7 bases). V was clipped by 5 bases and J by 4 bases, with 18 bases between them. The CDR3 extends over 16 amino acids.

This clonotype has just a few counts. The genes are TRBV7-2 and TRBJ2-6; no definite D call. Germline V lookup: CDR1 SGHTA, CDR2 FQGNSA. Trimming left V 5 bases short and J 4 bases short, with 15 bases between. The CDR3 has 16 amino acids. The CDR3 here is CASSPVGGSGANVLTF. The CDR3 region has the DNA TGTGCCAGCAGCCCAGTCGGTGGTTCGGGGGCCAACGTCCTGACTTTC. Supplemented by reference TRBV7-2 and TRBJ2-6, the full variable domain reads GAGVSQSPSNKVTEKGKDVELRCDPISGHTALYWYRQSLGQGLEFLIYFQGNSAPDKSGLPSDRFSAERTGGSVSTLTIQRTQQEDSAVYLCASSPVGGSGANVLTFGAGSRLTVL.

This chain joins TRBV4-1 and TRBJ1-5; 8 positions agree with TRBD1. Trimming cost V 3 bases and J 5 bases; bases outside gene matches: 6. CDR1 and CDR2 (germline): MGHRA, YSYEKL. CDR3 length equals 15 residues. CDR3 in amino acids: CASSQPDRVDQPQHF. The CDR3 DNA sequence: TGCGCCAGCAGCCAGCCGGACAGGGTCGATCAGCCCCAGCATTTT.

This clonotype was counted a few times. This chain connects TRBV2 to TRBJ2-2; D gene ambiguous. Trimming took off 6 bases at V and 5 bases at J, with 16 bases between the two ends. Looked up from germline, CDR1 is SNHLY and CDR2 is FYNNEI. There are 15 residues in the CDR3. The DNA for the CDR3 is TGTGCCAGCAGCGTATCCTCTGTCGGGACCGGGGAGCTGTTTTTT. As protein: CASSVSSVGTGELFF.

This clonotype was counted a few times. Here the CDR3 DNA reads TGCAGCGTGACCACAGGGTACGGTGAGCAGTTCTTC. Its translation: CSVTTGYGEQFF. This chain uses TRBV29-1 with TRBJ2-1; D is possibly TRBD1 (6 bases). Germline V lookup: CDR1 SQVTM, CDR2 ANQGSEA. The CDR3 extends over 12 amino acids. V gave up 6 bases and J gave up 9 bases, with 15 bases separating them.

The gene calls are TRBV2 and TRBJ2-7; a possible D gene is TRBD2 (5 bases). The CDR3 extends over 13 amino acids. The germline CDR1 and CDR2 sequences are SNHLY and FYNNEI. Trimming removed 4 bases from V and 7 bases from J, with 14 bases in between. The CDR3 reads CASSVGEYGEQYF. CDR3 in DNA: TGTGCCAGCAGTGTTGGGGAGTACGGGGAGCAGTACTTC.

This clonotype was recorded many times. V usage is TRBV9 and J usage is TRBJ2-3; a weak D match, TRBD2 (6 bases). Germline CDR1 SGDLS, CDR2 YYNGEE. CDR3 length: 16 amino acids. Trimming took 0 bases from V and 2 from J, leaving 13 bases between them. CDR3 DNA sequence: TGTGCCAGCAGCGTAGCGTCTAGCGCGCACACAGATACGCAGTATTTT. Amino acids: CASSVASSAHTDTQYF.

This clonotype came up a few times. V and J are TRBV5-1 and TRBJ2-2; TRBD2 aligns across 11 bases. The germline CDR1 and CDR2 sequences are SGHRS and YFSETQ. V dropped 3 bases and J dropped 5; count of bases not matched to a gene: 12. This CDR3 spans 18 amino acids. The CDR3 DNA is TGCGCCAGCAGCTCCGGGGGTCTAGCGGGAGGAAGAACCGGGGAGCTGTTTTTT. Translated, it gives CASSSGGLAGGRTGELFF.

This clonotype was detected only a few times. The V gene is TRBV12-3 or TRBV12-4, the J gene TRBJ2-1; D may correspond to TRBD1 or TRBD2 (5 bases each). V was trimmed by 6 bases and J by 6 bases, leaving 12 bases between them. CDR3 length: 13 residues. CDR3 sequence (DNA): TGTGCCAGCAGGAAGACTGGGGGCAATGAGCAGTTCTTC. Translating it yields CASRKTGGNEQFF.